This T cell receptor (beta chain) was identified during a study of T cells in localized non-small cell lung cancer. Measured with immunoSEQ multiplex PCR; TCRdb has only the in-frame clones, and not every one. Among 70,000 to 80,000 clones listed, 70% to 90% were seen once. Points on this clone: Its target is not known.

Study results and limitations: Sequencing was restricted to one tumor region; therefore, heterogeneity remains possible. It was uninvolved adjacent lung that showed the highest T cell clonality, exceeding tumor. Of the top 100 tumor clones, median roughly 53 were in adjacent lung, about 26 among its top 100.

Germline values: CDR1 WSHSY, CDR2 SAAADI. V was clipped by 6 bases and J by 3 bases, with 11 bases between them. The CDR3 has 13 amino acids. Source: peripheral blood, taken before any cancer treatment. This clonotype was obtained from a woman aged 35 to 75 with stage I squamous cell lung carcinoma. The chain is built from TRBV10-2 and TRBJ1-2; D perhaps matches TRBD1 (5 bases). The CDR3 region has the DNA TGCGCCAGCAGCGCGGACAAGGACTATGGCTACACCTTC. It specifies CASSADKDYGYTF.